This entry lists 3 T cell receptor beta chains sequenced from one sample in a study of T cells expressing NK-cell markers. Each CDR3 protein gets one entry in TCRdb, which reprocessed the 5' RACE reads and gives no DNA. In total, the table holds about 410,000 distinct CDR3 sequences. The sample was blood T cells: a sorted CD56 or NKG2C T cell subset, CD4+ or CD8+ T cells, or bulk PBMC T cells (not recorded which). Source of these receptors: a woman in her 50s in good health.

V usage is TRBV5-6 and J usage is TRBJ2-1; TCRdb's D gene call, TRBD1, goes unchecked for lack of DNA. Germline lookup yields CDR1 SGHDT and CDR2 YYEEEE. The CDR3 loop spans 14 amino acids. The CDR3 here is CASSGDRPYNEQFF.

The chain joins TRBV20-1 to TRBJ1-3; TCRdb calls TRBD1, which cannot be checked without DNA. This CDR3 spans 16 amino acids. Germline V gene sequence: CDR1 DFQATT, CDR2 SNEGSKA (reference sequence). The CDR3 reads CSASLDSAASGNTIYF.

The gene calls are TRBV28 and TRBJ2-7. Germline lookup yields CDR1 MDHEN and CDR2 SYDVKM. The CDR3 contains 12 residues. The CDR3 loop reads CASSSPSHEQYF.